This record looks at one T cell receptor beta chain sequence and its context. This sample was taken from a study of blood T cell repertoires in COVID-19. Germline CDR1 and CDR2: GTSNPN and SVGIG (reference sequence). This CDR3 has 11 amino acids. V was cut by 4 bases and J by 2 bases, with 6 bases left in between. The assay was immunoSEQ multiplex PCR, and TCRdb's table has in-frame clones only and misses some. The profile shows about 170,000 clones, about 85% of them singletons. This rearrangement joins TRBV30 to TRBJ2-7, with D unclear. The source material was peripheral blood. The receptor was isolated from a woman between 70 and 85 years old with COVID-19, enrolled during active disease. The CDR3 region is CAWKLTYEQYF. CDR3 in DNA: TGTGCCTGGAAACTGACCTACGAGCAGTACTTC.